This is a list of T cell receptor beta chains from one sample in a study of T cells in localized non-small cell lung cancer. TCRdb's table, derived via immunoSEQ multiplex PCR, lists solely in-frame clones and lacks some. Here the sample spans 25,000 to 30,000 clones, roughly 90% being singletons. The sample consisted of peripheral blood mononuclear cells, taken before any cancer treatment. The receptors shown here come from a woman aged 35 to 75 with stage III lung adenocarcinoma. Each CDR3 is given with its conserved first and last residue. The order of the fields is J gene, V gene, CDR3 protein.

>TRBJ2-1|TRBV19
CASSEQGNYNEQFF
>TRBJ2-7|TRBV9
CASSVARLFPYEQYF
>TRBJ2-3|TRBV7-6
CASSFRSVTSTDTQYF
>TRBJ2-1|TRBV5-1
CASSPGDRDYNEQFF
>TRBJ1-2|TRBV28
CASSFVSVDYGYTF
>TRBJ2-2|TRBV7-2
CASNDWGLESGELFF
>TRBJ1-1|TRBV5-1
CASSPRQGLNTEAFF
>TRBJ2-2|TRBV7-8
CASSLAPSGNTGELFF
>TRBJ1-2|TRBV30
CAWSSRTSGYTF
>TRBJ2-1|TRBV7-9
CASSLGRPNEQFF
>TRBJ2-1|TRBV28
CASSLFFSGAAYNEQFF
>TRBJ1-5|TRBV7-9
CASSYGTGKGTQPQHF
>TRBJ2-2|TRBV19
CATGLAELANTGELFF
>TRBJ1-4|TRBV7-9
CASSNPSGGYIGKLFF
>TRBJ2-1|TRBV29-1
CSVISLGTGGGEQFF
>TRBJ2-7|TRBV7-6
CASSLEQGINGYEQYF
>TRBJ2-7|TRBV7-9
CASSSGQGKLGEQYF
>TRBJ2-7|TRBV6-5
CASSTLKGGVAEQYF
>TRBJ1-1|TRBV7-9
CASSWGGDTEAFF
>TRBJ1-1|TRBV5-6
CASSFDGALNTEAFF
>TRBJ1-5|TRBV27
CASSFSTAINQPQHF
>TRBJ1-5|TRBV6-1
CASSDRGDQPQHF
>TRBJ2-5|TRBV18
CASSPLVGETQYF
>TRBJ2-7|TRBV19
CASSIVLAGSTYEQYF
>TRBJ1-1|TRBV7-2
CASSLAMGTEAFF
>TRBJ1-2|TRBV9
CASSFSRDRFNYGYTF